This TCR beta chain was found in a study of shared clonotypes between healthy human individuals. Overall study results and limits: Between a few donors, naive CD4 clonotypes were shared at a level of around 5.2%. Sequencing depth was expected to influence donor clonotype sharing.

As defined, naive CD8 cells were CD45RO-negative and positively selected for CCR7, with terminally differentiated effector memory CD45RA+ cells excluded. Concerning this clone: Antigen unknown.

Deep level was the assay's run setting. Profiled with immunoSEQ multiplex PCR; TCRdb holds only in-frame clones, not every one. The sample includes around 1,900,000 clones, 85% to 95% of them seen just once. The V segment lost 5 bases and the J segment 7 bases; nucleotides outside the gene matches: 8. This CDR3 contains 16 residues. CDR1 and CDR2 (germline): MNHEY, SMNVEV (reference sequence). V is TRBV27 and J is TRBJ2-2; 12 bases are shared with TRBD2. The TCR sequence derives from a man between 18 and 35 years old in good health. Some clones in this sample may be carry-over from other donors' samples. Source material: naive CD8+ T cells from PBMCs. The CDR3 protein is CASSIDGLAGSGELFF. Written as DNA, the CDR3 is TGTGCCAGCAGTATTGATGGACTAGCGGGGAGCGGGGAGCTGTTTTTT.